The T cell receptor (beta chain) described here comes from a study of Ad26.COV2.S vaccination and SARS-CoV-2 variants. This clone was detected once. Libraries were prepared by immunoSEQ multiplex PCR; TCRdb keeps only in-frame clonotypes and omits some of them. The sample contains roughly 320,000 clones, more than 75% of which appear only once. Indicated treatment: 15 to 20 received Ad26.COV2.S at low or high dose, single or two shots; about 5 received placebo; per-sample allocation not given. Sampling occurred on day 63 after the first vaccine or placebo injection. Germline V gene sequence: CDR1 LNHDA, CDR2 SQIVND (reference sequence). The V and J ends lost 7 bases and 8 bases respectively, with 9 bases between them. This CDR3 has 12 residues.

The chain couples TRBV19 to TRBJ1-6; D gene unclear. This sequence was found in a person between 18 and 65 years old who received the Ad26.COV2.S COVID-19 vaccine or a placebo. The sample was peripheral blood, taken in a trial of Ad26.COV2.S vaccine versus placebo. CDR3 coding DNA: TGTGCCAGTACCCACACGGATTCACCCCTCCACTTT. Amino acid sequence: CASTHTDSPLHF. Supplemented by reference TRBV19 and TRBJ1-6, the full variable domain reads DGGITQSPKYLFRKEGQNVTLSCEQNLNHDAMYWYRQDPGQGLRLIYYSQIVNDFQKGDIAEGYSVSREKKESFPLTVTSAQKNPTAFYLCASTHTDSPLHFGNGTRLTVT.